This passage covers 27 T cell receptor beta chains from one sample sequenced in a study of identifying expanded T cells in peripheral blood. Repertoires were generated with immunoSEQ multiplex PCR, while TCRdb's copy carries only in-frame clones and drops some. The table lists approximately 120,000 clones, 88% of them singletons. Sequencing was carried out using blood. The receptors derive from a person aged 18 to 75 in good health.

The CDR3 loop is CAISGGSSPGGPDTQYF. The CDR3 DNA sequence: TGTGCCATCAGTGGGGGTTCCAGCCCGGGGGGCCCAGATACGCAGTATTTT. V and J are TRBV10-3 and TRBJ2-3, with D perhaps TRBD2 (7 bases). Between the trimmed V and J ends, which lost 4 bases and 4 bases, there was a span of 21 bases. Germline V lookup: CDR1 ENHRY, CDR2 SYGVKD. The CDR3 contains 17 residues.

The chain uses TRBV11-2 and TRBJ2-3; 8 positions match TRBD2. Trimming removed 0 bases from V and 6 bases from J; junction bases left unmatched: 8. There are 16 residues in the CDR3. Germline CDR1 and CDR2: SGHAT and FQNNGV. The CDR3 protein is CASSLDPAGDKDTQYF. Written as DNA, the CDR3 is TGTGCCAGCAGCTTAGATCCAGCGGGAGATAAGGATACGCAGTATTTT.

This sequence joins TRBV30 and TRBJ2-7; 7 bases align to TRBD1. Germline V gene lookup returns CDR1 GTSNPN and CDR2 SVGIG (reference sequence). With V trimmed by 8 bases and J by 3 bases, 10 bases remained unmatched. The CDR3 is made up of 13 amino acids. CDR3 amino acids: CASSIGTDYEQYF. Here the CDR3 DNA reads TGTGCCAGTAGTATCGGGACAGACTACGAGCAGTACTTC.

The V call is TRBV28, the J call TRBJ2-7; 8 bases are shared with TRBD1. Trimming at V came to 5 bases and at J to 1 base, leaving 10 bases not matched to a gene. The germline gives CDR1 MDHEN, CDR2 SYDVKM. This CDR3 contains 16 residues. CDR3 nucleotides: TGTGCCAGCAGTACCTCCGGGACAGGTCTTTCCTACGAGCAGTACTTC. Protein product: CASSTSGTGLSYEQYF.

Only one count was recorded for this clone. The rearrangement links TRBV6-6 to TRBJ1-2; a possible D gene is TRBD1 (6 bases). This CDR3 spans 15 amino acids. Germline V lookup: CDR1 MNHNY, CDR2 SVGAGI (reference sequence). Between the trimmed V and J ends, which lost 6 bases and 7 bases, there was a span of 21 bases. The CDR3 loop reads CASRPNRGAGFGYTF. CDR3 bases: TGTGCCAGCAGACCTAATCGGGGGGCGGGTTTTGGCTACACCTTC.

This clone was detected once. This chain uses TRBV5-6 with TRBJ2-7; D gene ambiguous. The CDR3 length is 14 residues. CDR1 and CDR2 (germline): SGHDT, YYEEEE. The germline V and J ends were trimmed by 1 base and 6 bases, with 14 bases remaining between them. The CDR3, as DNA: TGTGCCAGCAGCTTGCGGCCCCAGGTAGCCGAGCAGTACTTC. Amino acids: CASSLRPQVAEQYF.

The CDR3 protein is CSVLTGSLDSPLHF. The CDR3 DNA follows: TGCAGCGTCTTGACAGGGTCTTTGGATTCACCCCTCCACTTT. The V call is TRBV29-1, the J call TRBJ1-6, with TRBD1 identical over 7 bases. The CDR3 loop spans 14 amino acids. Losses at the gene ends were 6 bases for V and 8 bases for J; bases not matched to a gene: 10. Germline V gene lookup returns CDR1 SQVTM and CDR2 ANQGSEA.

This chain uses TRBV28 with TRBJ1-5, with D tentatively TRBD1 (5 bases). This CDR3 is built from 14 residues. Trimming left V 7 bases short and J 10 bases short, with 20 bases between. Looked up from germline, CDR1 is MDHEN and CDR2 is SYDVKM. The CDR3 loop reads CASTTLGGDIPQHF. The CDR3, as DNA: TGTGCCAGCACAACTCTGGGGGGAGATATTCCCCAGCATTTT.

The chain combines TRBV11-3 with TRBJ2-3, with D uncertain. From germline, CDR1 is SGHNT and CDR2 YENEEA. The V gene lost 3 bases and the J gene lost 0 bases, with 4 bases spanning the gap. The CDR3 is 13 amino acids. Here the CDR3 reads CASSLISTDTQYF. In nucleotides, the CDR3 is TGTGCCAGCAGCTTGATTAGCACAGATACGCAGTATTTT.

A single count supports this clone. The V and J genes are TRBV29-1 and TRBJ2-2; perhaps D is TRBD1 or TRBD2 (5 bases each). CDR1 and CDR2 from the germline V gene are SQVTM and ANQGSEA. The V and J ends lost 2 bases and 2 bases respectively, with 15 bases between them. This CDR3 contains 16 residues. The chain's CDR3 is CSVEIVGTQNTGELFF. The CDR3 region has the DNA TGCAGCGTTGAAATAGTCGGGACGCAAAACACCGGGGAGCTGTTTTTT.

This clone was seen only once. V gene TRBV10-3 combines with J gene TRBJ2-3; 8 bases are a match to TRBD2. The CDR3 runs 14 residues. With V trimmed by 4 bases and J by 2 bases, 2 bases remained unmatched. From germline, CDR1 is ENHRY and CDR2 SYGVKD. For the CDR3, the DNA is TGTGCCATCAGTGGCGGGGGGCCCACAGATACGCAGTATTTT. It codes for CAISGGGPTDTQYF.

The J gene is TRBJ1-2, the V gene TRBV6-5, with a weak D call TRBD1 (6 bases). V lost 4 bases and J lost 3, with 18 bases in between. This CDR3 region has 16 residues. Germline V gene lookup returns CDR1 MNHEY and CDR2 SVGAGI. CDR3 sequence reads: CASSFEGERSDYGYTF. CDR3 sequence (DNA): TGTGCCAGCAGTTTCGAGGGGGAGAGAAGTGACTATGGCTACACCTTC.

The chain carries TRBV5-3 and TRBJ1-2; the D is unclear. TRBV5-3 is noted as an ORF with a role that remains uncertain. V was pared by 0 bases and J by 0 bases, with 9 bases between. This CDR3 comprises 15 residues. CDR3 amino acids: CARSLVSGPNYGYTF. In DNA, the CDR3 is TGTGCCAGAAGCTTGGTTTCAGGACCTAACTATGGCTACACCTTC.

The chain combines TRBV6-1 with TRBJ2-4; D is unclear. This CDR3 has 15 residues. Germline values: CDR1 MNHNS, CDR2 SASEGT. Between the trimmed V and J ends, which lost 3 bases and 0 bases, there was a span of 9 bases. CDR3 sequence reads: CASSDSGLAKNIQYF. DNA of the CDR3: TGTGCCAGCAGTGATTCGGGTTTAGCCAAAAACATTCAGTACTTC.

About this clone: Its ends do not fully match the called genes, so a read error is possible. The gene calls are TRBV7-9 and TRBJ2-5, with TRBD1 identical over 8 bases. The CDR3 sequence is 16 residues long. CDR1 SEHNR and CDR2 FQNEAQ come from the germline V gene (reference sequence). The CDR3 DNA reads as TGTGCCAGCAGCCTAGCGTTAGGACAGGGAATAGAGACCCAGTACTTC. Its protein product is CASSLALGQGIETQYF. Combining the CDR3 with reference TRBV7-9 and TRBJ2-5 gives the whole variable domain DTGVSQNPRHKITKRGQNVTFRCDPISEHNRLYWYRQTLGQGPEFLTYFQNEAQLEKSRLLSDRFSAERPKGSFSTLEIQRTEQGDSAMYLCASSLALGQGIETQYFGPGTRLLVL.

This chain uses TRBV6-1 with TRBJ1-1, with TRBD1 matching over 7 bases. The CDR3 loop spans 15 amino acids. CDR1 and CDR2 (germline): MNHNS, SASEGT. Unmatched junction bases numbered 17, after V lost 8 bases and J lost 8 bases. CDR3 amino acids: CASRRTGTPAREAFF. CDR3 bases: TGTGCCAGCCGCCGGACAGGAACCCCAGCGCGCGAAGCTTTCTTT.

This chain connects TRBV28 to TRBJ2-7; D assignment may be TRBD1 or TRBD2 (6 bases each). Per germline, CDR1 MDHEN and CDR2 SYDVKM. This CDR3 spans 14 amino acids. Trimming removed 10 bases from V and 7 bases from J, with 23 bases in between. CDR3 protein: CATQGGAEGEEQYF. The CDR3 coding sequence is TGTGCCACCCAAGGAGGAGCGGAGGGGGAGGAGCAGTACTTC.

This clone was detected a few times. The V and J genes are TRBV19 and TRBJ2-2; weak D call: TRBD2 (5 bases). Germline assignment: CDR1 LNHDA and CDR2 SQIVND (reference sequence). V lost 6 bases, J lost 5 bases, and 13 bases lay in between. This CDR3 has 14 residues. The CDR3 sequence: CASRGSSGTGELFF. CDR3 DNA: TGTGCCAGTAGGGGCTCGTCGGGAACCGGGGAGCTGTTTTTT. Based on the CDR3 plus reference TRBV19 and TRBJ2-2, the full variable domain is DGGITQSPKYLFRKEGQNVTLSCEQNLNHDAMYWYRQDPGQGLRLIYYSQIVNDFQKGDIAEGYSVSREKKESFPLTVTSAQKNPTAFYLCASRGSSGTGELFFGEGSRLTVL.

The V and J genes are TRBV15 and TRBJ2-3; 12 nucleotides match TRBD2. V shed 5 bases and J 6 bases; nucleotides not matched to a gene: 3. The CDR3 consists of 14 residues. The germline V gene encodes CDR1 LNHNV and CDR2 YYDKDF (reference sequence). CDR3 sequence: CATSGLAGPDTQYF. Written as DNA, the CDR3 is TGTGCCACCAGCGGACTAGCGGGACCGGATACGCAGTATTTT.

J is TRBJ2-7 and V is TRBV2, with 8 bases that match TRBD1. Germline trimming cut 10 bases from V and 0 bases from J; bases unmatched to any gene: 11. Germline assignment: CDR1 SNHLY and CDR2 FYNNEI. The CDR3 loop spans 15 amino acids. CDR3 nucleotide sequence: TGTGCCACCTCCCCCGGGCAGGGGGCCTCCTACGAGCAGTACTTC. Protein product: CATSPGQGASYEQYF.

This clone appeared a few times. The genes are TRBV2 and TRBJ2-7; a possible D gene is TRBD2 (6 bases). Germline CDR1 and CDR2: SNHLY and FYNNEI. This CDR3 region has 13 residues. The germline V and J ends were trimmed by 9 bases and 2 bases, with 14 bases remaining between them. The CDR3 DNA follows: TGTGCCAGTAGTCTAGCGTTTACCTACGAGCAGTACTTC. As protein: CASSLAFTYEQYF. The full variable domain, completed using reference TRBV2 and TRBJ2-7, is EPEVTQTPSHQVTQMGQEVILRCVPISNHLYFYWYRQILGQKVEFLVSFYNNEISEKSEIFDDQFSVERPDGSNFTLKIRSTKLEDSAMYFCASSLAFTYEQYFGPGTRLTVT.

This clone has a handful of counts. This chain joins TRBV6-6 and TRBJ1-5, with 7 bases identical to TRBD1. The CDR3 sequence is 16 residues long. The ends lost 2 bases at V and 6 bases at J; junction bases unmatched: 10. CDR1 is MNHNY and CDR2 is SVGAGI in the germline V gene (reference sequence). This chain's CDR3 is CASSYKVQGIGQPQHF. The DNA of the CDR3 is TGTGCCAGCAGTTACAAAGTACAGGGGATAGGTCAGCCCCAGCATTTT.

The chain carries TRBV27 and TRBJ2-5, with 8 bases that match TRBD1. The CDR3 has 15 residues. Trimming removed 4 bases from V and 2 bases from J; junction bases left unmatched: 6. Germline CDR1 MNHEY, CDR2 SMNVEV (reference sequence). Here the CDR3 reads CASSSQGVLQETQYF. CDR3 in DNA: TGTGCCAGCAGTTCACAGGGGGTTTTACAAGAGACCCAGTACTTC.

V and J are TRBV11-1 and TRBJ2-3, with D possibly being TRBD2 (6 bases). V was clipped by 1 base and J by 0 bases, with 8 bases between them. Germline CDR1 SGHAT, CDR2 FQDESV (reference sequence). The CDR3 is 15 amino acids. The CDR3 nucleotides read TGTGCCAGCAGCTTAGGAGGGACTAGCACAGATACGCAGTATTTT. Protein: CASSLGGTSTDTQYF.

V usage is TRBV11-2 and J usage is TRBJ2-7; 7 bases agree with TRBD1. This CDR3 comprises 12 residues. Losses at the gene ends were 3 bases for V and 6 bases for J; bases not matched to a gene: 2. The germline gives CDR1 SGHAT, CDR2 FQNNGV. In DNA form, the CDR3 reads TGTGCCAGCAGCTTCGGGACAGTCGAGCAGTACTTC. It yields the protein CASSFGTVEQYF. The variable domain in full, with the rest retrieved from reference TRBV11-2 and TRBJ2-7, is EAGVAQSPRYKIIEKRQSVAFWCNPISGHATLYWYQQILGQGPKLLIQFQNNGVVDDSQLPKDRFSAERLKGVDSTLKIQPAKLEDSAVYLCASSFGTVEQYFGPGTRLTVT.

This clone was seen repeatedly, ten times or more. The V and J genes are TRBV19 and TRBJ1-2, with D tentatively TRBD1 (6 bases). The V end was cut by 6 bases, the J end by 8 bases, with 13 bases between. Germline assignment: CDR1 LNHDA and CDR2 SQIVND (reference sequence). This CDR3 is built from 12 residues. CDR3 region: CASREQGKGYTF. The CDR3 nucleotides are TGTGCCAGTAGAGAGCAGGGGAAGGGCTACACCTTC.

This clone has a handful of counts. J is TRBJ1-2 and V is TRBV5-5, with 10 nucleotides matching TRBD1. V lost 0 bases to trimming and J lost 5 bases; unmatched junction nucleotides: 7. There are 16 residues in the CDR3. The germline CDR1 and CDR2 sequences are SGHKS and YYEKEE (reference sequence). DNA of the CDR3: TGTGCCAGCAGCTTGGTCCCGGGACAGGGGAGTTATGGCTACACCTTC. Residues: CASSLVPGQGSYGYTF.